Shown below are 9 T cell receptor beta chains from a single sample sequenced in a study of cytomegalovirus exposure and HLA in healthy donors. Use of 60 Vbeta and 13 Jbeta primers characterized the PCR. The repertoire was sequenced with immunoSEQ multiplex PCR; TCRdb's copy has only in-frame clones and lacks some. The data contain over 200,000 clones, about 78% of them singletons. Material for sequencing was PBMCs. The receptor set was obtained from a male donor in good health and CMV-seronegative.

The gene calls are TRBV25-1 and TRBJ2-7; the match to TRBD1 covers 8 bases. J was trimmed by 6 bases and V by 7 bases; bases with no gene match: 11. The CDR3 spans 14 residues. The germline V gene has CDR1 MGHDK and CDR2 SYGVNS. The CDR3 DNA reads TGTGCCAGCACCCGAGCCGGACAGGGAGGCGAGCAGTACTTC. This sequence encodes CASTRAGQGGEQYF.

This chain connects TRBV7-8 to TRBJ2-2; a weak D match, TRBD2 (6 bases). Germline CDR1 reads SGHVS; CDR2 reads FQNEAQ. The CDR3 totals 17 residues. The V and J ends lost 1 base and 5 bases respectively, with 17 bases between them. Here the CDR3 DNA reads TGTGCCAGCAGCTTAGAGGAGGTACTAGCTGCGACCGGGGAGCTGTTTTTT. Translating it yields CASSLEEVLAATGELFF.

The V and J genes are TRBV2 and TRBJ2-1, with 12 bases identical to TRBD2. Trimming removed 2 bases from V and 9 bases from J; junction bases left unmatched: 8. The CDR3 sequence is 16 residues long. Looked up from germline, CDR1 is SNHLY and CDR2 is FYNNEI. CDR3 sequence reads: CASSELAGGSLGEQFF. Written as DNA, the CDR3 is TGTGCCAGCAGTGAACTAGCGGGGGGGTCGCTAGGTGAGCAGTTCTTC.

This clone was seen just once. The V gene is TRBV6-5, the J gene TRBJ2-7; 7 bases line up with TRBD1. CDR1 and CDR2 from the germline V gene are MNHEY and SVGAGI. The CDR3 runs 15 residues. The junction had 6 bases not matched to a gene; V was cut back by 0 bases and J by 4 bases. The chain's CDR3 is CASSYSGAGGYEQYF. As DNA, the CDR3 is TGTGCCAGCAGTTACTCTGGGGCAGGGGGTTACGAGCAGTACTTC.

This chain links TRBV5-1 with TRBJ2-1; D is possibly TRBD1 (5 bases). CDR1 is SGHRS and CDR2 is YFSETQ in the germline V gene. The CDR3 contains 15 residues. V was pared by 4 bases and J by 3 bases, with 14 bases between. The CDR3 is CASSPPAGFYNEQFF. The DNA of the CDR3 is TGCGCCAGCAGCCCCCCGGCAGGGTTCTACAATGAGCAGTTCTTC.

In its sample, this clone was seen once. The V call is TRBV28, the J call TRBJ1-3; D unresolved. The CDR3 loop spans 14 amino acids. The V and J ends lost 3 bases and 5 bases respectively, with 11 bases between them. Germline V CDR1 and CDR2: MDHEN, SYDVKM. The CDR3 loop reads CASSFGPVRNTIYF. The CDR3 region has the DNA TGTGCCAGCAGTTTTGGTCCGGTGCGAAACACCATATATTTT.

This chain joins TRBV7-6 and TRBJ2-1, with TRBD2 identical over 9 bases. The V gene end was trimmed by 2 bases and the J gene end by 4 bases; junction bases not matched to a gene: 6. Looked up from germline, CDR1 is SGHVS and CDR2 is FNYEAQ. The CDR3 consists of 16 residues. In DNA, the CDR3 is TGTGCCAGCAGCTTACTCACTAGCGGGCGGTACAATGAGCAGTTCTTC. Its translation is CASSLLTSGRYNEQFF. Full variable domain (missing parts from reference TRBV7-6 and TRBJ2-1): GAGVSQSPRYKVTKRGQDVALRCDPISGHVSLYWYRQALGQGPEFLTYFNYEAQQDKSGLPNDRFSAERPEGSISTLTIQRTEQRDSAMYRCASSLLTSGRYNEQFFGPGTRLTVL.

This chain connects TRBV11-3 to TRBJ2-2; 9 bases fit TRBD1. The germline CDR1 and CDR2 sequences are SGHNT and YENEEA. The CDR3 spans 15 residues. Trimming took 7 bases from V and 6 from J; bases not matched to a gene: 9. The DNA for the CDR3 is TGTGCCAGCACCTCGTCCGGACAGGGGCCCGGGGAGCTGTTTTTT. Its translation: CASTSSGQGPGELFF.

The chain uses TRBV10-3 and TRBJ2-5, with D maybe TRBD2 (7 bases). Germline-derived CDR1 and CDR2 are ENHRY and SYGVKD. This CDR3 is built from 16 residues. The V gene lost 0 bases and the J gene lost 4 bases, with 15 bases spanning the gap. This CDR3 reads CAISESVAGAGETQYF. The CDR3 nucleotides read TGTGCCATCAGTGAGTCGGTCGCGGGGGCAGGAGAGACCCAGTACTTC.